The clone carrying this T cell receptor beta chain was recorded a few times. The data are from a study of control samples from healthy donors and cancer patients. The method was immunoSEQ multiplex PCR; TCRdb's version includes in-frame clones alone and lacks a portion of them. There are about 120,000 clones in the sample; roughly 90% occur only once, and about 2.3% lies in the top ten. With 7 bases removed from V and 1 base from J, the gap between germline ends came to 7 bases. This CDR3 comprises 12 residues. CDR1 and CDR2 (germline): SNHLY, FYNNEI. Sequencing used blood. The V gene is TRBV2, the J gene TRBJ1-1; D ambiguous. The clonotype was recovered from a man in his forties or fifties in good health. CDR3 protein: CASMVTNTEAFF. CDR3 DNA sequence: TGTGCCAGCATGGTGACGAACACTGAAGCTTTCTTT.